This is a list of T cell receptor beta chains from one sample in a study of tumor-infiltrating lymphocytes in primary liver carcinoma. TCRdb passed the multiplex PCR reads through MiXCR, listing each CDR3 protein once. The sample contains approximately 210,000 distinct CDR3 sequences, 65% of which appear only once. Sequencing used peripheral blood. Source of these receptors: a woman aged 60-75 years with primary liver carcinoma and hepatitis B virus infection. The CDR3 runs from the conserved cysteine through the conserved F or W. A D gene is named only where the DNA matches it firmly. Only part of the rows carry a size: once, few, many, or a class if the clone is expanded.

TRBJ1-4 TRBV7-9 14 few NA CASSKRQANEKLFF TGTGCCAGCAGCAAGCGACAGGCTAATGAAAAACTGTTTTTT
TRBJ2-1 TRBV28 13 many NA CATTPPLYNEQFF TGTGCCACCACTCCCCCTCTCTACAATGAGCAGTTCTTC
TRBJ2-5 TRBV11-1 13 many TRBD2 CASSTWTRETQYF TGTGCCAGCAGCACCTGGACTAGAGAGACCCAGTACTTC
TRBJ1-4 TRBV11-2 13 NA NA CASTLDRQAEAFF TGTGCCAGCACTTTAGATCGGCAGGCCGAAGCCTTTTTT
TRBJ2-2 TRBV12-3/TRBV12-4 18 NA NA CASSLRVVKIRNTGELFF TGTGCCAGCAGTTTACGGGTCGTAAAGATCCGGAACACCGGGGAGCTGTTTTTT
TRBJ2-2 TRBV7-8 17 NA NA CASSPEGRARISGELSF TGTGCCAGCAGCCCCGAGGGCAGGGCGCGGATCTCCGGTGAGCTGTCTTTT
TRBJ1-1 TRBV6-5 13 NA NA CASSYTGNAEALF TGTGCCAGCAGTTACACGGGAAACGCTGAAGCTCTCTTT
TRBJ1-1 TRBV6-1 14 many NA CASSEMGVNTEAFF TGTGCCAGCAGTGAAATGGGGGTTAACACTGAAGCTTTCTTT
TRBJ2-1 TRBV28 17 NA TRBD1 CASSRLSGTVGYIEQFF TGTGCCAGCTCCCGCCTGTCCGGGACAGTGGGATACATTGAGCAGTTCTTC
TRBJ2-1 TRBV5-1 16 NA TRBD2 CASSETSRSSGGEQFF TGCGCCAGCAGCGAGACTAGCAGGAGTTCTGGTGGGGAGCAGTTCTTC
TRBJ1-5 TRBV11-3 13 NA NA CVSSLSRNQPQHF TGTGTCAGCAGCTTAAGCAGGAATCAGCCCCAACATTTT
TRBJ1-6 TRBV28 13 NA NA CATSRVHNSPLHF TGTGCCACCAGCCGGGTCCATAATTCACCCCTCCACTTT
TRBJ2-7 TRBV13 15 NA TRBD2 CASSLNSGTTYEHYF TGTGCCAGCAGCCTCAACTCCGGGACTACCTACGAGCACTACTTC
TRBJ2-7 TRBV11-2 14 once TRBD1 CASNFTNRGLERYF TGTGCCAGCAACTTTACGAACAGGGGGCTCGAGCGGTACTTC
TRBJ1-5 TRBV4-1 16 NA TRBD1 CASSQAPTGEIQPQHF TGCGCCAGCAGTCAAGCCCCGACAGGGGAGATACAGCCCCAGCATTTT
TRBJ1-2 TRBV11-2 14 NA NA CAGRRGGGSYGYTF TGTGCCGGCCGCCGGGGCGGGGGCTCCTATGGCTACACCTTC
TRBJ2-7 TRBV5-4 14 many NA CASSLGLGGYEQYF TGTGCCAGCAGCTTGGGGCTGGGTGGCTACGAGCAGTACTTC